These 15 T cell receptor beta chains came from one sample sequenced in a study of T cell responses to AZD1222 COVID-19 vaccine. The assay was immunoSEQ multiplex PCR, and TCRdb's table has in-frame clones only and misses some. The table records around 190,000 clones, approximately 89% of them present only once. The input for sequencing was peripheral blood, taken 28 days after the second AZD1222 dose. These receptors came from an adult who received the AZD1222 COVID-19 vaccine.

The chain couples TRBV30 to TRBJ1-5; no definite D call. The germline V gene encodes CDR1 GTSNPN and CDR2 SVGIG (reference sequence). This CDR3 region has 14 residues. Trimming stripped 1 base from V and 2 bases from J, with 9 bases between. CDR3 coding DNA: TGTGCCTGGAGTGCGCCCACAGGCAATCAGCCCCAGCATTTT. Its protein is CAWSAPTGNQPQHF.

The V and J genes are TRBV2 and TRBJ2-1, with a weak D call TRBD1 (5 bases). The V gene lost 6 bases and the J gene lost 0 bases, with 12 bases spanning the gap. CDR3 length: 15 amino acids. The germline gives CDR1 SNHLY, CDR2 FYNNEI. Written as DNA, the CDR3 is TGTGCCAGCAGACGACAGTTCGTCTCCTACAATGAGCAGTTCTTC. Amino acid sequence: CASRRQFVSYNEQFF.

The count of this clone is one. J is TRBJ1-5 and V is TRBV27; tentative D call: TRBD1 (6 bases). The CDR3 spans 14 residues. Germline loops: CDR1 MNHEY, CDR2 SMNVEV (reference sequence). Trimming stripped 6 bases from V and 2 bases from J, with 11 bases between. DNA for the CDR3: TGTGCCAGCAGCCCTGGACAGCGCAATCAGCCCCAGCATTTT. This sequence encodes CASSPGQRNQPQHF.

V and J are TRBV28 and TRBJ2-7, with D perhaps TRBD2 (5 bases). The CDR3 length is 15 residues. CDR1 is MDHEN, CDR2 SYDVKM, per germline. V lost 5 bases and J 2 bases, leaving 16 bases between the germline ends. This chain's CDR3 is CASSSPYRDAYEQYF. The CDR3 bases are TGTGCCAGCAGTAGCCCATATCGGGATGCCTACGAGCAGTACTTC.

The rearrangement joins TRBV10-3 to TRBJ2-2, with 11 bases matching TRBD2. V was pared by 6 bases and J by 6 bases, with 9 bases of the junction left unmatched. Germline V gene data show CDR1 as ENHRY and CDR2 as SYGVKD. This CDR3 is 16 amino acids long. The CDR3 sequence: CAISGADSGRAGELFF. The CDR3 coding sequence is TGTGCCATCAGCGGCGCAGATAGCGGGAGGGCCGGGGAGCTGTTTTTT.

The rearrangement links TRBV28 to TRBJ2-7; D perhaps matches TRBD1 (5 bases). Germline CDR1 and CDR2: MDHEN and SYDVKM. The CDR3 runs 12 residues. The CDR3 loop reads CASRTSSYEQYF. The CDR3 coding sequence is TGTGCTTCCCGGACAAGCTCCTACGAGCAGTACTTC.

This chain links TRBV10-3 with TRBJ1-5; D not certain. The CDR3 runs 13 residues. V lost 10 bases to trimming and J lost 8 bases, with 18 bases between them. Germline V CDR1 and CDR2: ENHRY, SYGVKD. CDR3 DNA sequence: TGTGCCAGCACCCCGTCGATTGTGGAGCCCCAGCATTTT. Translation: CASTPSIVEPQHF.

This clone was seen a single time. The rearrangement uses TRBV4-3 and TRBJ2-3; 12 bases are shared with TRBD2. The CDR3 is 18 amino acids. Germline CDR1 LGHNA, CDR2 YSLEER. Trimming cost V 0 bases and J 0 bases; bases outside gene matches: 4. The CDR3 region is CASSQEFGTSGSTDTQYF. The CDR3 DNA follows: TGCGCCAGCAGCCAAGAGTTCGGGACTAGCGGGAGCACAGATACGCAGTATTTT.

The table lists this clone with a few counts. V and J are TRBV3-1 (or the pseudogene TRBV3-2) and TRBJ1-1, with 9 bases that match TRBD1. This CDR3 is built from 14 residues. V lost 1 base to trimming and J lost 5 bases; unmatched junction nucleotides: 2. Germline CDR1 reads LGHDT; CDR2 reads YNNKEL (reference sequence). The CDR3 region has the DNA TGTGCCAGCAGCCAAGGACAGGGGGTTACTGAAGCTTTCTTT. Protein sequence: CASSQGQGVTEAFF.

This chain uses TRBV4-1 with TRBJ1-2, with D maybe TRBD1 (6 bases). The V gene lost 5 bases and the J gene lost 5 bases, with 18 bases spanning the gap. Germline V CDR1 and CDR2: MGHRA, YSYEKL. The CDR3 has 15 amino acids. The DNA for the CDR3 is TGCGCCAGCAGCTCATCCTCGACAGGACTTTATGGCTACACCTTC. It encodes CASSSSSTGLYGYTF.

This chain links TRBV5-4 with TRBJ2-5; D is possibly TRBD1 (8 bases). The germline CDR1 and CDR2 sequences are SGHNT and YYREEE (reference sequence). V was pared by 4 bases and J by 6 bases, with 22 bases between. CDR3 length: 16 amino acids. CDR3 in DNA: TGTGCCAGCAGCCGCCAGGGGGCGGGGGCTACACAGACCCAGTACTTC. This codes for CASSRQGAGATQTQYF.

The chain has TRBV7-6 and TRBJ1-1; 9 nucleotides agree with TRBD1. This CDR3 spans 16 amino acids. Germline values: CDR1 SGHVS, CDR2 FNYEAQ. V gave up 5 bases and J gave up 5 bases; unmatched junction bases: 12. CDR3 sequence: CASSAQPGTGRTEAFF. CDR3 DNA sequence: TGTGCCAGCAGCGCACAACCTGGGACAGGGAGGACTGAAGCTTTCTTT.

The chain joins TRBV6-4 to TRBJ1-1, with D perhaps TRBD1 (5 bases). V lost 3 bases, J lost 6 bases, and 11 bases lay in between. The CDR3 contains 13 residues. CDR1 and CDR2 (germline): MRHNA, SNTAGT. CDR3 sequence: CASSERGGSEAFF. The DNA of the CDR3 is TGTGCCAGCAGTGAGAGGGGTGGCTCTGAAGCTTTCTTT.

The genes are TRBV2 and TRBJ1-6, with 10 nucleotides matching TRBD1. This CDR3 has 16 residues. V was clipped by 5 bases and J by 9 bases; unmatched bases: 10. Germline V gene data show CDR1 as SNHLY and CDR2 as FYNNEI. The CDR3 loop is CASSTRDRGGSSPLHF. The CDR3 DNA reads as TGTGCCAGCAGTACCCGGGACAGGGGAGGTAGTTCACCCCTCCACTTT.

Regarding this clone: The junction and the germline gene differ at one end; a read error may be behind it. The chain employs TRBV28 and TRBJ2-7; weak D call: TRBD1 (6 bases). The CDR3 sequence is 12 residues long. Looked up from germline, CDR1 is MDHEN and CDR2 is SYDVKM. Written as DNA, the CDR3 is TGTGCCAGCAGCACTAGGACAGCCTCTTTGGACTTC. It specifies CASSTRTASLDF.